Reported below is one TCR beta chain. These data are taken from a study of CD8 T cells in Susac syndrome. The RNA, roughly 0.45 to 1 ug, was put through reverse transcription using random hexamers. TCRdb independently ran MiXCR on the immunoSEQ multiplex PCR reads; one entry per CDR3 protein. This sample has over 200,000 distinct CDR3 sequences, with 85% to 95% found just once. Both CD4+ and CD8+ T cells were negatively isolated, and TEMRA cells underwent FACS enrichment. Trimming shortened V by 8 bases and J by 10 bases, and 18 bases separated the two germline ends. The CDR3 is 14 residues long. CDR1 and CDR2 from the germline V gene are SGHTA and FQGTGA.

Sequencing input: CD4+ T cells from PBMCs. This sequence was found in a human donor with multiple sclerosis. This sequence joins TRBV7-3 and TRBJ1-6, with D uncertain. This chain's CDR3 is CASRAKLQGSPLHF. The CDR3 DNA is TGTGCCAGCCGGGCGAAGTTGCAAGGATCACCCCTCCACTTT.